A single sample is the source of the 18 T cell receptor beta chains below, sequenced in a study of blood T cell repertoires in COVID-19. Clones were read by immunoSEQ multiplex PCR, and TCRdb kept only the in-frame ones, dropping some. The profile shows approximately 390,000 clones, 88% of them singletons. The sequenced material came from PBMCs or T cells enriched from blood (not recorded which). Receptors originate from a woman between 40 and 55 years old with acute COVID-19.

V usage is TRBV5-1 and J usage is TRBJ2-7; TRBD1 matches at 9 bases. V was pared by 3 bases and J by 3 bases, with 10 bases of the junction left unmatched. Germline V gene data show CDR1 as SGHRS and CDR2 as YFSETQ. The CDR3 is made up of 16 amino acids. The DNA for the CDR3 is TGCGCCAGCAGCTCCGGGACAGGGACTTTTCGCTACGAGCAGTACTTC. Translated, it gives CASSSGTGTFRYEQYF. Full variable domain (missing parts from reference TRBV5-1 and TRBJ2-7): KAGVTQTPRYLIKTRGQQVTLSCSPISGHRSVSWYQQTPGQGLQFLFEYFSETQRNKGNFPGRFSGRQFSNSRSEMNVSTLELGDSALYLCASSSGTGTFRYEQYFGPGTRLTVT.

The genes are TRBV6-5 and TRBJ2-3, with 7 nucleotides matching TRBD2. V trimming: 8 bases; J trimming: 2 bases; junction bases outside the gene matches: 10. The CDR3 covers 15 residues. CDR1 is MNHEY, CDR2 SVGAGI, per germline. DNA of the CDR3: TGTGCCAGCCGCCGTCAGAGCGGGGCCACAGATACGCAGTATTTT. Encoded protein: CASRRQSGATDTQYF.

The V and J genes are TRBV29-1 and TRBJ1-2, with D hard to call. The length of the CDR3 is 10 residues. Trimming left V 5 bases short and J 1 base short, with 2 bases between. Germline V lookup: CDR1 SQVTM, CDR2 ANQGSEA. Written as DNA, the CDR3 is TGCAGCGTTTATAACTATGGCTACACCTTC. It codes for CSVYNYGYTF. The full variable domain, with the rest looked up from reference TRBV29-1 and TRBJ1-2, is SAVISQKPSRDICQRGTSLTIQCQVDSQVTMMFWYRQQPGQSLTLIATANQGSEATYESGFVIDKFPISRPNLTFSTLTVSNMSPEDSSIYLCSVYNYGYTFGSGTRLTVV.

The chain combines TRBV19 with TRBJ1-3; D call uncertain. The germline V gene encodes CDR1 LNHDA and CDR2 SQIVND (reference sequence). The CDR3 extends over 14 amino acids. The V gene lost 5 bases and the J gene lost 0 bases, with 8 bases spanning the gap. The CDR3 here is CASSLSSSGNTIYF. The CDR3, as DNA: TGTGCCAGTAGTCTATCAAGCTCTGGAAACACCATATATTTT.

Written as DNA, the CDR3 is TGTGCCAGCAGCGCCAGGGGTCAGCCCCAGCATTTT. Residues: CASSARGQPQHF. J is TRBJ1-5 and V is TRBV7-2, with D perhaps matching TRBD1 (6 bases). Germline values: CDR1 SGHTA, CDR2 FQGNSA. The CDR3 totals 12 residues. V was trimmed by 5 bases and J by 6 bases, leaving 8 bases between them. The entire variable domain, with the rest obtained from reference TRBV7-2 and TRBJ1-5, is as follows: GAGVSQSPSNKVTEKGKDVELRCDPISGHTALYWYRQSLGQGLEFLIYFQGNSAPDKSGLPSDRFSAERTGGSVSTLTIQRTQQEDSAVYLCASSARGQPQHFGDGTRLSIL.

In this sample, this clone turned up a few times. The chain recombines TRBV2 with TRBJ2-2; 7 nucleotides match TRBD1. Unmatched junction bases numbered 4, after V lost 5 bases and J lost 4 bases. The CDR3 is made up of 14 amino acids. Germline loops: CDR1 SNHLY, CDR2 FYNNEI. In DNA form, the CDR3 reads TGTGCCAGCAGTAAACAGGGGCTCACCGGGGAGCTGTTTTTT. Translation gives CASSKQGLTGELFF. Full variable domain (outside the CDR3, taken from reference TRBV2 and TRBJ2-2): EPEVTQTPSHQVTQMGQEVILRCVPISNHLYFYWYRQILGQKVEFLVSFYNNEISEKSEIFDDQFSVERPDGSNFTLKIRSTKLEDSAMYFCASSKQGLTGELFFGEGSRLTVL.

The chain employs TRBV27 and TRBJ2-2; a weak D match, TRBD1 (6 bases). CDR3 length: 15 residues. V lost 4 bases and J 4 bases, leaving 13 bases between the germline ends. Looked up from germline, CDR1 is MNHEY and CDR2 is SMNVEV (reference sequence). The CDR3 nucleotides are TGTGCCAGCAGTTCAAAGCGGACAGTCACCGGGGAGCTGTTTTTT. Translation gives CASSSKRTVTGELFF.

The CDR3 protein is CASKIGSSYNSPLHF. CDR3 DNA sequence: TGTGCCAGTAAAATCGGGAGCTCCTATAATTCACCCCTCCACTTT. The chain links TRBV19 to TRBJ1-6; D is ambiguous. This CDR3 comprises 15 residues. Between the trimmed V and J ends, which lost 7 bases and 0 bases, there was a span of 10 bases. From germline, CDR1 is LNHDA and CDR2 SQIVND (reference sequence).

The rearrangement uses TRBV20-1 and TRBJ2-3, with D possibly TRBD2 on 7 matching bases. The germline CDR1 and CDR2 sequences are DFQATT and SNEGSKA (reference sequence). The CDR3 loop spans 15 amino acids. Trimming removed 3 bases from V and 1 base from J, with 14 bases in between. The CDR3 DNA is TGCAGTGCTAGTGGCGCGGGGGCCCGCACAGATACGCAGTATTTT. Protein sequence: CSASGAGARTDTQYF.

This chain uses TRBV19 with TRBJ1-3; a possible D gene is TRBD1 (5 bases). The CDR3 covers 15 residues. Deletions cut 3 bases from V and 1 base from J, with 10 bases between. Germline V gene sequence: CDR1 LNHDA, CDR2 SQIVND (reference sequence). The CDR3 DNA sequence: TGTGCCAGTAGTATCGGGAGGGGATCTGGAAACACCATATATTTT. Protein sequence: CASSIGRGSGNTIYF.

The V gene is TRBV5-3, the J gene TRBJ2-7; tentative D call: TRBD1 (6 bases). Being an ORF, TRBV5-3 has a function that is uncertain. The ends were cut back, 3 bases at V and 2 bases at J, with 15 bases in the middle. The CDR3 consists of 15 residues. The CDR3: CARSSPGTRAYEQYF. In nucleotides, the CDR3 is TGTGCCAGAAGCTCCCCCGGGACACGGGCCTACGAGCAGTACTTC.

The V gene is TRBV10-3, the J gene TRBJ1-1; D is unclear. In germline, CDR1 is ENHRY, CDR2 SYGVKD. V lost 2 bases, J lost 0 bases, and 19 bases lay in between. This CDR3 is built from 18 residues. In nucleotides, the CDR3 is TGTGCCATCAGTGAGCCTAGCAACCCAAAATTCATGAACACTGAAGCTTTCTTT. Residues: CAISEPSNPKFMNTEAFF.

The rearrangement uses TRBV19 and TRBJ1-5; 9 bases map to TRBD1. The V gene's germline CDR1 is LNHDA and CDR2 SQIVND (reference sequence). After removal of 3 bases from V and 6 bases from J, the junction contained 6 bases not matched to a gene. CDR3 length equals 15 residues. The CDR3 region is CASSITGGSTQPQHF. CDR3 coding DNA: TGTGCCAGTAGTATCACAGGGGGCTCGACTCAGCCCCAGCATTTT.

This chain links TRBV7-2 with TRBJ1-1; no reliable D call. Germline V gene sequence: CDR1 SGHTA, CDR2 FQGNSA. V lost 1 base, J lost 1 base, and 7 bases lay in between. The CDR3 sequence is 14 residues long. As DNA, the CDR3 is TGTGCCAGCAGCTTAGTTTCGGGGAACACTGAAGCTTTCTTT. Translation gives CASSLVSGNTEAFF.

The chain joins TRBV4-2 to TRBJ2-7, with D perhaps matching TRBD1 (5 bases). The CDR3 covers 14 residues. The ends were cut back, 4 bases at V and 5 bases at J, with 15 bases in the middle. Germline assignment: CDR1 LGHNA and CDR2 YNFKEQ. The CDR3 nucleotides read TGTGCCAGCAGCCCTCCAAGTAAAGGGGACGAGCAGTACTTC. It codes for CASSPPSKGDEQYF.

This clone has just one count. CDR3 loop: CASSEQGAIGGEETQYF. The CDR3 bases are TGTGCCAGCAGCGAACAGGGGGCGATCGGAGGGGAAGAGACCCAGTACTTC. The chain links TRBV7-9 to TRBJ2-5; 9 bases are a match to TRBD1. This CDR3 comprises 17 residues. With 5 bases clipped from V and 3 bases from J, the junction kept 13 bases outside the gene matches. Germline V gene lookup returns CDR1 SEHNR and CDR2 FQNEAQ (reference sequence).

V and J are TRBV3-1 (or the pseudogene TRBV3-2) and TRBJ2-4, with TRBD1 matching over 9 bases. V lost 4 bases, J lost 1 base, and 8 bases stayed unmatched. The germline CDR1 and CDR2 sequences are LGHDT and YNNKEL (reference sequence). The CDR3 consists of 17 residues. The CDR3 coding sequence is TGTGCCAGCAGCCCCTCGAACAGGGGGCAGGCCAAAAACATTCAGTACTTC. Protein product: CASSPSNRGQAKNIQYF.

V gene TRBV21-1 combines with J gene TRBJ1-6. TRBV21-1 is a pseudogene locus. The CDR3 has 18 amino acids. The CDR3 region is CASSKVISAAEYNSPLHF. CDR3 sequence (DNA): TGTGCCAGCAGCAAAGTAATCAGTGCGGCAGAGTATAATTCACCCCTCCACTTT.